This section outlines one TCR beta chain sequence together with its context. The antigen is undetermined. The J segment lost 5 bases and the V segment lost 4 bases, leaving 7 bases of the junction unmatched. CDR3 length: 14 amino acids. Germline V gene sequence: CDR1 KGHSH, CDR2 LQKENI. Time point given: newly diagnosed GD, antithyroid drugs for less than 3 months. There was RNA extracted from PBMCs, and the TCR library was made from it. This entry comes from a study of regulatory T cells in long-lasting Graves disease. Study-wide background: Newly diagnosed Graves' patients took antithyroid drugs under 3 months.

HTBI primers from iRepertoire and Arm-PCR of CDR3 regions yielded the TCR beta libraries. TCRdb passed the multiplex PCR reads through MiXCR, listing each CDR3 protein once. The sample includes more than 400,000 distinct CDR3 sequences, around 15% of them seen just once. Study-wide findings and caveats: Persistent disease showed a preference for TRBV28, TRBJ1-2 and TRBJ2-5.

The same specimen was also included in a second study, on T cells in Graves' hyperthyroidism and ophthalmopathy. Per that paper: Participants, patients aged 18 to 65, had newly diagnosed hyperthyroidism with a duration under 2 months.

This specimen was peripheral blood mononuclear cells (PBMCs), taken at new diagnosis, from a patient treated with antithyroid drugs. This TCR was recovered from a man in his forties with Graves disease. The chain links TRBV18 to TRBJ2-7; TRBD1 matches at 8 bases. CDR3 residues: CASSLPGQVHEQYF. The CDR3 nucleotides read TGTGCCAGCTCACTTCCGGGACAGGTTCACGAGCAGTACTTC.